This TCR beta chain was captured in a study of early T cells in non-severe SARS-CoV-2 infection. As for the study in general: The authors sequenced bulk RNA from unsorted whole blood, leaving chains unpaired.

Whole-study results and caveats: Database matching using VDJdb favored anti-spike CD8 responses, with private and CD4 specificities left missing.

The protocol attached unique molecular identifiers to individual cDNA molecules. TCRdb processed the 5' RACE reads anew with MiXCR; each CDR3 protein has one entry. This sample carries under 140,000 distinct CDR3 sequences, 10% to 15% of them seen once, and the ten largest clones take around 3.7%. Germline V CDR1 and CDR2: SGHVS, FQNEAQ. V lost 4 bases, J lost 4 bases, and 13 bases lay in between. The CDR3 is 15 residues long. About this clonotype itself: Its antigen is unidentified.

This chain connects TRBV7-8 to TRBJ1-4; perhaps TRBD1 as D (6 bases). The clonotype was recovered from an adult who was a healthcare worker with PCR-confirmed SARS-CoV-2 infection or an uninfected control (not recorded which). Sample: whole blood, taken at baseline. CDR3 in amino acids: CASSSPGQFNEKLFF. The CDR3 coding sequence is TGTGCCAGCAGCTCGCCGGGACAATTTAATGAAAAACTGTTTTTT.